The text below deals with one T cell receptor (beta chain). Time point described: 2015-2016 season, 7 days after influenza vaccination. This specimen belongs to a study of follicular helper T cells after annual influenza vaccination. CDR1 and CDR2 (germline): GTSNPN, SVGIG (reference sequence). This CDR3 contains 14 residues. J was trimmed by 2 bases and V by 5 bases; bases with no gene match: 9. Sequenced by immunoSEQ multiplex PCR; TCRdb stores in-frame clones only, minus some. The profile shows about 8,700 clones, more than 75% of them singletons. This material consisted of CXCR5+ CD38- circulating T follicular helper cells from blood, taken 7 days after influenza vaccination. As for subset: circulating Tfh, non-naive CD4+CXCR5+PD-1+ (ICOS+CD38+ or ICOS-CD38-). This sequence joins TRBV30 and TRBJ2-7; 7 bases align to TRBD2. The source is an adult who received the influenza vaccine. The CDR3 loop is CAWGSGGQTYEQYF. CDR3 DNA: TGTGCCTGGGGTTCGGGGGGTCAAACCTACGAGCAGTACTTC. The variable domain in full, with the rest retrieved from reference TRBV30 and TRBJ2-7, is SQTIHQWPATLVQPVGSPLSLECTVEGTSNPNLYWYRQAAGRGLQLLFYSVGIGQISSEVPQNLSASRPQDRQFILSSKKLLLSDSGFYLCAWGSGGQTYEQYFGPGTRLTVT.